This passage covers 32 T cell receptor beta chains from one sample sequenced in a study of blood T cell repertoires in COVID-19. This table comes from immunoSEQ multiplex PCR, and its TCRdb copy is limited to in-frame clones, with some not included. The table has approximately 250,000 clones, about 89% seen once. Specimen: peripheral blood. The receptors come from a man in his forties with active or convalescent COVID-19.

The V call is TRBV18, the J call TRBJ1-6; D might be TRBD1 (5 bases). The CDR3 consists of 15 residues. V was trimmed by 3 bases and J by 5 bases, leaving 11 bases between them. The germline V gene encodes CDR1 KGHSH and CDR2 LQKENI. The CDR3 nucleotides are TGTGCCAGCTCACCGTCGGGGGGGGATAATTCACCCCTCCACTTT. This sequence encodes CASSPSGGDNSPLHF.

The rearrangement uses TRBV3-1 (or the pseudogene TRBV3-2) and TRBJ1-3; the match to TRBD1 covers 9 bases. The CDR3 spans 17 residues. The germline gives CDR1 LGHDT, CDR2 YNNKEL (reference sequence). J was trimmed by 0 bases and V by 3 bases; bases with no gene match: 6. CDR3 nucleotide sequence: TGTGCCAGCAGCCACTTGGGACAGGGACTCTCTGGAAACACCATATATTTT. It is translated as CASSHLGQGLSGNTIYF.

Only a few counts were recorded for this clone. The chain uses TRBV19 and TRBJ2-7, with 10 bases identical to TRBD2. The CDR3 length is 15 residues. J gave up 3 bases and V 5 bases, and 7 bases lay outside the gene matches. The V gene's germline CDR1 is LNHDA and CDR2 SQIVND (reference sequence). As DNA, the CDR3 is TGTGCCAGTAGTCAACTAGCGGGGCCGAACTACGAGCAGTACTTC. Translated: CASSQLAGPNYEQYF.

V is TRBV11-2 and J is TRBJ1-3; TRBD1 agrees at 8 bases. Germline CDR1 is SGHAT and CDR2 is FQNNGV. Germline trimming cut 5 bases from V and 0 bases from J; bases unmatched to any gene: 3. This CDR3 is built from 15 residues. This CDR3 reads CASSRGTGSGNTIYF. The CDR3 bases are TGTGCCAGCAGCAGGGGGACAGGCTCTGGAAACACCATATATTTT.

The CDR3 loop reads CASSQGTSGRFGYEQYF. CDR3 DNA sequence: TGTGCCAGCAGCCAAGGGACTAGCGGGAGATTTGGCTACGAGCAGTACTTC. V usage is TRBV14 and J usage is TRBJ2-7; 13 positions match TRBD2. The junction had 6 bases not matched to a gene; V was cut back by 1 base and J by 3 bases. The germline V gene has CDR1 SGHDN and CDR2 FVKESK. The CDR3 runs to 17 residues.

This chain joins TRBV9 and TRBJ2-7; 9 bases match TRBD1. The CDR3 is 15 residues long. The junction had 10 bases not matched to a gene; V was cut back by 4 bases and J by 5 bases. Germline V gene data show CDR1 as SGDLS and CDR2 as YYNGEE. CDR3 nucleotides: TGTGCCAGCAGCCGAAGCGGACAGGGGCCCAACGAGCAGTACTTC. This sequence encodes CASSRSGQGPNEQYF. The full variable domain, with the rest looked up from reference TRBV9 and TRBJ2-7, is DSGVTQTPKHLITATGQRVTLRCSPRSGDLSVYWYQQSLDQGLQFLIQYYNGEERAKGNILERFSAQQFPDLHSELNLSSLELGDSALYFCASSRSGQGPNEQYFGPGTRLTVT.

This sequence joins TRBV11-2 and TRBJ2-2; D not resolved. Germline assignment: CDR1 SGHAT and CDR2 FQNNGV. Trimming took 5 bases from V and 10 from J, leaving 14 bases between them. The CDR3 totals 13 residues. CDR3 DNA sequence: TGTGCCAGCAGCCTTAGTTCTTTACTGGAGCTGTTTTTT. The encoded protein is CASSLSSLLELFF.

This chain links TRBV30 with TRBJ1-1; tentative D call: TRBD1 (6 bases). CDR1 is GTSNPN and CDR2 is SVGIG in the germline V gene (reference sequence). This CDR3 is 12 amino acids long. V was pared by 5 bases and J by 7 bases, with 14 bases between. The CDR3 bases are TGTGCCTGGGATCAGGACAGCAATGAAGCTTTCTTT. Translated: CAWDQDSNEAFF.

The CDR3 region has the DNA TGTGCCTGGGCTACACGTTCGGGACATCGGAACACTGAAGCTTTCTTT. The encoded protein is CAWATRSGHRNTEAFF. The V call is TRBV30, the J call TRBJ1-1; TRBD1 is a possible D gene (6 bases). This CDR3 has 16 amino acids. In germline, CDR1 is GTSNPN, CDR2 SVGIG (reference sequence). The V end lost 5 bases, the J end lost 1 base, and 20 bases lay between the germline ends.

This clone has a count of ten or more. The chain carries TRBV5-1 and TRBJ2-1; TRBD2 aligns across 10 bases. Germline CDR1 is SGHRS and CDR2 is YFSETQ. With V trimmed by 4 bases and J by 3 bases, 4 bases remained unmatched. The CDR3 extends over 15 amino acids. CDR3 sequence (DNA): TGCGCCAGCAGCCCGAGACTAGCGGGCTACAATGAGCAGTTCTTC. It translates to CASSPRLAGYNEQFF.

The chain is built from TRBV30 and TRBJ1-1; D not certain. V was shortened by 2 bases and J by 1 base, with 11 bases between the two germline ends. This CDR3 has 14 amino acids. CDR1 and CDR2 (germline): GTSNPN, SVGIG (reference sequence). The CDR3 DNA is TGTGCCTGGAGTACGGGGTTACGGAACACTGAAGCTTTCTTT. This codes for CAWSTGLRNTEAFF.

This sequence joins TRBV19 and TRBJ1-1, with D uncertain. The CDR3 totals 14 residues. In germline, CDR1 is LNHDA, CDR2 SQIVND (reference sequence). Trimming took off 4 bases at V and 0 bases at J, with 9 bases between the two ends. CDR3 nucleotide sequence: TGTGCCAGTAGTACCCCTCTTCTGAACACTGAAGCTTTCTTT. Translating it yields CASSTPLLNTEAFF.

The CDR3 loop is CASSLLGPRDSPLHF. The CDR3 DNA reads TGTGCCAGCAGCCTCCTAGGCCCGAGGGATTCACCCCTCCACTTT. This rearrangement joins TRBV14 to TRBJ1-6, with D hard to call. Trimming left V 4 bases short and J 8 bases short, with 15 bases between. This CDR3 contains 15 residues. The germline CDR1 and CDR2 sequences are SGHDN and FVKESK.

The chain has TRBV3-1 (or the pseudogene TRBV3-2) and TRBJ2-5; TRBD2 is a possible D gene (6 bases). The CDR3 loop spans 14 amino acids. V was trimmed by 4 bases and J by 5 bases, leaving 14 bases between them. Germline loops: CDR1 LGHDT, CDR2 YNNKEL (reference sequence). The DNA of the CDR3 is TGTGCCAGCAGCCCCTCGGGGGTGGGGGAGACCCAGTACTTC. This gives the protein CASSPSGVGETQYF.

The chain has TRBV30 and TRBJ1-6, with D hard to call. Germline lookup yields CDR1 GTSNPN and CDR2 SVGIG (reference sequence). V lost 2 bases, J lost 8 bases, and 13 bases lay in between. This CDR3 is 14 amino acids long. The CDR3: CAWSSGGSDSPLHF. CDR3 nucleotides: TGTGCCTGGAGTTCCGGCGGGTCGGATTCACCCCTCCACTTT.

The CDR3 DNA reads as TGTGCCAGCACATTCGCCGGGACTCAAAAGTACGAGCAGTACTTC. Its protein is CASTFAGTQKYEQYF. The chain couples TRBV28 to TRBJ2-7, with D possibly being TRBD2 (6 bases). Trimming left V 7 bases short and J 4 bases short, with 20 bases between. Germline V lookup: CDR1 MDHEN, CDR2 SYDVKM. CDR3 size: 15 residues.

The genes are TRBV13 and TRBJ2-7, with D possibly being TRBD1 (6 bases). CDR1 is PRHDT, CDR2 FYEKMQ, per germline (reference sequence). The CDR3 has 15 residues. V was cut by 3 bases and J by 2 bases, with 14 bases left in between. This CDR3 is CASSFRDTFPYEQYF. CDR3 DNA: TGTGCCAGCAGCTTTCGGGACACCTTCCCCTACGAGCAGTACTTC.

The chain combines TRBV3-1 (or the pseudogene TRBV3-2) with TRBJ1-2, with unresolved D. Trimming shortened V by 1 base and J by 8 bases, and 11 bases separated the two germline ends. CDR1 and CDR2 (germline): LGHDT, YNNKEL (reference sequence). The CDR3 covers 13 residues. This CDR3 reads CASSQVRGSGYTF. DNA of the CDR3: TGTGCCAGCAGCCAAGTACGGGGAAGCGGCTACACCTTC.

The rearrangement links TRBV6-5 to TRBJ1-1; possible D gene TRBD1, 5 bases. Germline assignment: CDR1 MNHEY and CDR2 SVGAGI. The CDR3 spans 11 residues. Trimming pared 5 bases from V and 7 bases from J, leaving 8 bases between. CDR3 bases: TGTGCCAGCAGTCAGGACAATGAAGCTTTCTTT. Amino acids: CASSQDNEAFF.

Concerning this clone: Other DNA sequences of this sample code for an identical CDR3. The chain has TRBV3-1 (or the pseudogene TRBV3-2) and TRBJ1-2; D uncertain. The germline V gene has CDR1 LGHDT and CDR2 YNNKEL (reference sequence). V was clipped by 1 base and J by 5 bases, with 8 bases between them. This CDR3 has 13 residues. CDR3 residues: CASSQGSGYGYTF. CDR3 sequence (DNA): TGTGCCAGCAGCCAAGGATCGGGTTATGGCTACACCTTC.

This chain links TRBV9 with TRBJ1-5; D is ambiguous. The germline V gene has CDR1 SGDLS and CDR2 YYNGEE. V gave up 1 base and J gave up 5 bases, with 4 bases separating them. The CDR3 runs to 12 residues. The CDR3 is CASSVRDQPQHF. CDR3 coding DNA: TGTGCCAGCAGCGTACGTGATCAGCCCCAGCATTTT.

V usage is TRBV7-9 and J usage is TRBJ1-2; TRBD1 agrees at 9 bases. Germline V gene lookup returns CDR1 SEHNR and CDR2 FQNEAQ (reference sequence). The CDR3 has 16 amino acids. V lost 1 base and J lost 4; bases outside the gene matches: 7. CDR3 DNA: TGTGCCAGCAGCTTAGGGGGACAGGGTAATAGCTATGGCTACACCTTC. Protein: CASSLGGQGNSYGYTF. Variable domain in full (rest from reference TRBV7-9 and TRBJ1-2): DTGVSQNPRHKITKRGQNVTFRCDPISEHNRLYWYRQTLGQGPEFLTYFQNEAQLEKSRLLSDRFSAERPKGSFSTLEIQRTEQGDSAMYLCASSLGGQGNSYGYTFGSGTRLTVV.

The chain combines TRBV29-1 with TRBJ1-6, with D tentatively TRBD1 (5 bases). Trimming left V 8 bases short and J 7 bases short, with 21 bases between. Germline lookup yields CDR1 SQVTM and CDR2 ANQGSEA. The CDR3 spans 15 residues. DNA for the CDR3: TGCAGCTTTGGGGGGGGGAAAGGACCGAATTCACCCCTCCACTTT. It yields the protein CSFGGGKGPNSPLHF.

The chain uses TRBV7-9 and TRBJ1-5, with D maybe TRBD1 (5 bases). V was cut by 5 bases and J by 3 bases, with 8 bases left in between. This CDR3 has 13 residues. From germline, CDR1 is SEHNR and CDR2 FQNEAQ (reference sequence). The CDR3 is CASSRGVNQPQHF. The CDR3 DNA follows: TGTGCCAGCAGCCGGGGGGTCAATCAGCCCCAGCATTTT.

CDR3 residues: CASTGLAGETQYF. The CDR3 nucleotides are TGTGCCAGTACGGGACTAGCGGGAGAGACCCAGTACTTC. V gene TRBV19 combines with J gene TRBJ2-5; TRBD2 aligns across 12 bases. The CDR3 length is 13 residues. V dropped 7 bases and J dropped 4; count of bases not matched to a gene: 1. CDR1 and CDR2 (germline): LNHDA, SQIVND (reference sequence).

In DNA, the CDR3 is TGTGCCACCAGATCAGGGGCCACAGATACGCAGTATTTT. It is translated as CATRSGATDTQYF. The chain links TRBV24-1 to TRBJ2-3, with D perhaps matching TRBD1 (6 bases). The CDR3 totals 13 residues. Germline V gene data show CDR1 as KGHDR and CDR2 as SFDVKD. Between the trimmed V and J ends, which lost 7 bases and 2 bases, there was a span of 9 bases.

The chain has TRBV15 and TRBJ1-5, with D perhaps matching TRBD1 (5 bases). The CDR3 has 16 amino acids. Trimming cost V 3 bases and J 1 base, with 13 bases left between them. CDR1 is LNHNV, CDR2 YYDKDF, per germline (reference sequence). CDR3 region: CATSRSTGYSNQPQHF. CDR3 bases: TGTGCCACCAGCAGGAGTACAGGTTACAGCAATCAGCCCCAGCATTTT.

The chain couples TRBV2 to TRBJ1-6; no clear D gene. The CDR3 is 11 amino acids. Germline V gene sequence: CDR1 SNHLY, CDR2 FYNNEI. V lost 3 bases and J lost 10, with 4 bases in between. This CDR3 is CASSDGSPLHF. CDR3 nucleotides: TGTGCCAGCAGTGACGGGTCACCCCTCCACTTT. Using reference TRBV2 and TRBJ1-6 for the parts outside the CDR3, the full variable domain is EPEVTQTPSHQVTQMGQEVILRCVPISNHLYFYWYRQILGQKVEFLVSFYNNEISEKSEIFDDQFSVERPDGSNFTLKIRSTKLEDSAMYFCASSDGSPLHFGNGTRLTVT.

The chain joins TRBV3-1 (or the pseudogene TRBV3-2) to TRBJ2-7; D uncertain. Germline CDR1 LGHDT, CDR2 YNNKEL (reference sequence). The CDR3 is made up of 17 amino acids. V was clipped by 2 bases and J by 2 bases, with 19 bases between them. The CDR3 region has the DNA TGTGCCAGCAGCCAAATTTCCCCAAACAGACCTACCTACGAGCAGTACTTC. This encodes CASSQISPNRPTYEQYF.

In regard to this clone: Mismatch with germline at one junction end may stem from a read error. The V call is TRBV7-9, the J call TRBJ1-1; weak D call: TRBD1 (6 bases). The CDR3 is 13 residues long. The germline V gene has CDR1 SEHNR and CDR2 FQNEAQ (reference sequence). In DNA, the CDR3 is TGTGCCAGCAGCTTCTCAGGGGCGAGGGTTTGTGTCTTT. Amino acid sequence: CASSFSGARVCVF. Looking up the rest from reference TRBV7-9 and TRBJ1-1 gives the full variable domain: DTGVSQNPRHKITKRGQNVTFRCDPISEHNRLYWYRQTLGQGPEFLTYFQNEAQLEKSRLLSDRFSAERPKGSFSTLEIQRTEQGDSAMYLCASSFSGARVCVFGQGTRLTVV.

V gene TRBV19 combines with J gene TRBJ2-7; 8 nucleotides agree with TRBD1. Germline values: CDR1 LNHDA, CDR2 SQIVND (reference sequence). The ends lost 4 bases at V and 3 bases at J; junction bases unmatched: 5. The CDR3 is made up of 14 amino acids. The CDR3 spells CASSNPGGLYEQYF. CDR3 bases: TGTGCCAGTAGTAACCCAGGGGGCCTCTACGAGCAGTACTTC. The whole variable domain, remainder taken from reference TRBV19 and TRBJ2-7, is DGGITQSPKYLFRKEGQNVTLSCEQNLNHDAMYWYRQDPGQGLRLIYYSQIVNDFQKGDIAEGYSVSREKKESFPLTVTSAQKNPTAFYLCASSNPGGLYEQYFGPGTRLTVT.

The CDR3 here is CASSSGTSASYEQYF. The CDR3 nucleotides are TGTGCCAGCAGCTCCGGGACTAGCGCGTCCTACGAGCAGTACTTC. J is TRBJ2-7 and V is TRBV9; TRBD2 matches 10 bases. The CDR3 runs to 15 residues. Germline trimming cut 4 bases from V and 1 base from J; bases unmatched to any gene: 5. Germline-derived CDR1 and CDR2 are SGDLS and YYNGEE.